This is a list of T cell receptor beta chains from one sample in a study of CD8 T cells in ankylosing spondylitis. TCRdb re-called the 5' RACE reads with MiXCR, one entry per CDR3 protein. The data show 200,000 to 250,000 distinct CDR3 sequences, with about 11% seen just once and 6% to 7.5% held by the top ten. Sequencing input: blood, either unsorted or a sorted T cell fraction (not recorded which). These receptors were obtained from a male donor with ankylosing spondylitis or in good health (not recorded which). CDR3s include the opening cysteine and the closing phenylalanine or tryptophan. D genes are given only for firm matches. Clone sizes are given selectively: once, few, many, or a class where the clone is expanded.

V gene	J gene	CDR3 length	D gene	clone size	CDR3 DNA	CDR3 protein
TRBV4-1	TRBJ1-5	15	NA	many	TGCGCCAGCAGCCCGCCTGGGGTTGGAAATCAGCCCCAGCATTTT	CASSPPGVGNQPQHF
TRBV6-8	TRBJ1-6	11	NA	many	TGTGCCATCGGAGTCCCCTCACCCCTCCACTTT	CAIGVPSPLHF
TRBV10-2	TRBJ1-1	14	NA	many	TGCGCCAGCAGTGACAGGACGTCGAACACTGAAGCTTTCTTT	CASSDRTSNTEAFF
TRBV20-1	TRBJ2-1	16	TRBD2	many	TGCAGTGCCCACCTTAGCGGGGGCCCAAACTACAATGAGCAGTTCTTC	CSAHLSGGPNYNEQFF
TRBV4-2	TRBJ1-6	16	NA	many	TGTGCCAGCAGCCAAGTTGGGGGGCCCTATAATTCACCCCTCCACTTT	CASSQVGGPYNSPLHF
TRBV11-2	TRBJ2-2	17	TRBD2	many	TGTGCCAGCAGCACTTCCCTAGCGGGAGTTCGTACCGGGGAGCTGTTTTTT	CASSTSLAGVRTGELFF
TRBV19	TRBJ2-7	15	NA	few	TGTGCCAGTAGTATCCAGCCCGGGAACGGTTACGAGCAGTACTTC	CASSIQPGNGYEQYF
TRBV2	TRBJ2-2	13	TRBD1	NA	TGTGCCAGCGGAGACAGGGGGCGCGGGGAGCTGTTTTTT	CASGDRGRGELFF
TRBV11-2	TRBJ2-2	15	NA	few	TGTGCCAGCAGCCCCAGACCCGGTTTAACCGGGGAGCTGTTTTTT	CASSPRPGLTGELFF
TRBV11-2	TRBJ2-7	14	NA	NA	TGTGCCAGCAGCTTAGGTCCAGGCAACTACGAGCAGTACTTC	CASSLGPGNYEQYF
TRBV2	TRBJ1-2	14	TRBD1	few	TGTGCCAGCAGGATGACAGGGGGCGCAGTTGGCTACACCTTC	CASRMTGGAVGYTF
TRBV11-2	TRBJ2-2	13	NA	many	TGTGCCAGCAGCCCGACCCACCCCGGGGAGCTGTTTTTT	CASSPTHPGELFF
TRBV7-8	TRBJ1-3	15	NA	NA	TGTGCCAGCAGCTCCGGGTTCGGGGTTGGGAACACCATATATTTT	CASSSGFGVGNTIYF
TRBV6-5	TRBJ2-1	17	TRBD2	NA	TGTGCCAGCAGTTACACATCCGGGACTAGTATATACAATGAGCAGTTCTTC	CASSYTSGTSIYNEQFF
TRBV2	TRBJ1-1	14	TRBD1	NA	TGTGCCAGCAGCTCGGGACAGCGGAACACTGAAGCTTTCTTT	CASSSGQRNTEAFF
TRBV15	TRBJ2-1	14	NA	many	TGTGCCACCAGCAGATCCCCGATCTACAATGAGCAGTTCTTC	CATSRSPIYNEQFF
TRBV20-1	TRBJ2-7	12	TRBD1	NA	TGCAGCACTTTGACAGGGAACTACGAGCAGTACTTC	CSTLTGNYEQYF
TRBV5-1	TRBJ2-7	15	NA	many	TGCGCCAGCAGCCCGGAGGACAGCATCTCCTACGAGCAGTACTTC	CASSPEDSISYEQYF
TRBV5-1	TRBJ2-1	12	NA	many	TGCGCCAGCAGCTTGGTGGACAATGAGCAGTTCTTC	CASSLVDNEQFF
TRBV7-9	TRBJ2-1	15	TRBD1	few	TGTGCCAGCAGCTTAGGTTTAGGTGGACAGGCTGAGCAGTTCTTC	CASSLGLGGQAEQFF
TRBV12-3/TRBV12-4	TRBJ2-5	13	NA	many	TGTGCCAGCAGTTTACGGAGGGGGGAGACCCAGTACTTC	CASSLRRGETQYF
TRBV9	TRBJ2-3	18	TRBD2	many	TGTGCCAGCAGCGTAGAATTAATTAGCGGGAGAGACTCAGATACGCAGTATTTT	CASSVELISGRDSDTQYF
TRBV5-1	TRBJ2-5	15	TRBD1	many	TGCGCCAGCAGCTTCTCCCAGGGGGTTCGAGAGACCCAGTACTTC	CASSFSQGVRETQYF
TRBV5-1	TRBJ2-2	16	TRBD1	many	TGCGCCAGCAGCTTGACACAACAGGGGGCGACCGGGGAGCTGTTTTTT	CASSLTQQGATGELFF
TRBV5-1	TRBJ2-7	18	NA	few	TGCGCCAGCAGAAGGACCATCGGGACATTAGTAAAGACCTACGAGCAGTACTTC	CASRRTIGTLVKTYEQYF
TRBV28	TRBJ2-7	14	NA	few	TGTGCCAGCAGTTTATCATATAGGAGTTACGAGCAGTACTTC	CASSLSYRSYEQYF
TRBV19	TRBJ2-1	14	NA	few	TGTGCCAGTACCCGGTCGTCCTTCGGAAATGAGCAGTTCTTC	CASTRSSFGNEQFF
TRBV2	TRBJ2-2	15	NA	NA	TGTGCCAGCAGCATGGGACAAACGAACACCGGGGAGCTGTTTTTT	CASSMGQTNTGELFF
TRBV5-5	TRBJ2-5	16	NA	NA	TGTGCCAGCAGCTTTCTCGGGGGAGCCTCGCAAGAGACCCAGTACTTC	CASSFLGGASQETQYF
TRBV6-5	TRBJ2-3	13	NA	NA	TGTGCCAGCAGTTACACCGACACAGATACGCAGTATTTT	CASSYTDTDTQYF